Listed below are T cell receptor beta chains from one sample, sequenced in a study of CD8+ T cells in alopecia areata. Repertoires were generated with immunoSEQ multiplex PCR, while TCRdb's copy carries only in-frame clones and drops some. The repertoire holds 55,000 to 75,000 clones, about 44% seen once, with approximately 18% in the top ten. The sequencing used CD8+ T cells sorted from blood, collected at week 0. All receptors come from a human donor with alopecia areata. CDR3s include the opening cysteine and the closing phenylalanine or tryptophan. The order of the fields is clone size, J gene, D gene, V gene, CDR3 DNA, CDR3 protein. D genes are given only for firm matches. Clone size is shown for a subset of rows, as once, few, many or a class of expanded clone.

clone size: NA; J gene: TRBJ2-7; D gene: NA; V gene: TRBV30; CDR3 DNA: TGTGCCTGGAGTAGTGAGGACACTACCTACGAGCAGTACTTC; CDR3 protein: CAWSSEDTTYEQYF
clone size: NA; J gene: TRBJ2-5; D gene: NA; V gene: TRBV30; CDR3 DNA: TGTGCCTGCTCCATAGTGACCCCAGAGACCCAGTACTTC; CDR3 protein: CACSIVTPETQYF
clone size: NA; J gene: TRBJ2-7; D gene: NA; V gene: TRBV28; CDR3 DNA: TGTGCCAGCAGTCTCTCTCCGCCTACTAGTTACGACGAGCAGTACTTC; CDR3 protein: CASSLSPPTSYDEQYF
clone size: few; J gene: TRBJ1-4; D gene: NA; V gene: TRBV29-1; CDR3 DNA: TGCAGCGTTGTTTCGACGGGGGAAAAACTGTTTTTT; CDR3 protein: CSVVSTGEKLFF
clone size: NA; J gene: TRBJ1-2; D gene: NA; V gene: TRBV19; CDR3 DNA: TGTGCCAGTAGTACTGACACCTTGGTTTACTATGGCTACACCTTC; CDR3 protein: CASSTDTLVYYGYTF
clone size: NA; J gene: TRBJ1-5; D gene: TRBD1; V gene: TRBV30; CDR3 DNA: TGTGCCTGGAGTCGGACAGGGGCCTATGCCCAGCATTTT; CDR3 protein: CAWSRTGAYAQHF
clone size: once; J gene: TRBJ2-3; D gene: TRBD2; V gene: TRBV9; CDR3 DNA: TGTGCCAGCAGCGTAGGGGGAGGGAGCACAGATACGCAGTATTTT; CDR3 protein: CASSVGGGSTDTQYF
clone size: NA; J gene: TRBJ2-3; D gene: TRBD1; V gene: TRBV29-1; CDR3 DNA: TGCAGCGCCGACGCAAGGGACAGGGGGCGGAAAGCAGATACGCAGTATTTT; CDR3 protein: CSADARDRGRKADTQYF
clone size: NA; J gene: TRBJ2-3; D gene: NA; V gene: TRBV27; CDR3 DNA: TGTGCCAGCAGTCGGAGTGGCACAGATACGCAGTATTTT; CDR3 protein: CASSRSGTDTQYF
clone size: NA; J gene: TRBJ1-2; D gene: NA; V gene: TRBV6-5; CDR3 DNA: TGTGCCAGCACCCAGGGGATCTACTATGGCTACACCTTC; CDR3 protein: CASTQGIYYGYTF
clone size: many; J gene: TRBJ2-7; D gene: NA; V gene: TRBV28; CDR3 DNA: TGTGCCAGCAGCCTAAAAAATTTCCAATATTCCTACGAGCAGTACTTC; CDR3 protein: CASSLKNFQYSYEQYF
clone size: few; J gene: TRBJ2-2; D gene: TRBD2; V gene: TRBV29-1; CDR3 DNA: TGCAGCGCCGAGACTAGCGGGAGTGGGCTGAGGACCGGGGAGCTGTTTTTT; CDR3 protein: CSAETSGSGLRTGELFF
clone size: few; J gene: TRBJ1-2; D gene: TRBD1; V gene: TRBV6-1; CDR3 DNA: TGTGCCAGCAGGGAAAAGGGGGCTCGGGATGGCTACACCTTC; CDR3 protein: CASREKGARDGYTF
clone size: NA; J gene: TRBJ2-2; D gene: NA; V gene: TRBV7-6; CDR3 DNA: TGTGCCAGCAGCTTATCTACCTATGCCGGGGAGCTGTTTTTT; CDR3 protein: CASSLSTYAGELFF
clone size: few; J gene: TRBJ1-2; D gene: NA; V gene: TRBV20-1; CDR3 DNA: TGCAGTGCTCCAAGAGAGTATGGCTACACCTTC; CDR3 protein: CSAPREYGYTF
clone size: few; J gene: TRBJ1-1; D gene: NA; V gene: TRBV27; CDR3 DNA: TGTGCCAGCAGTTTATCGAAACGGCAGAACACTGAAGCTTTCTTT; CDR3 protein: CASSLSKRQNTEAFF
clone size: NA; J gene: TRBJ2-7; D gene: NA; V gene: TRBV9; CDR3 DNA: TGTGCCAGCAGCGTAGGAAACAACTACGAGCAGTACTTC; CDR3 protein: CASSVGNNYEQYF
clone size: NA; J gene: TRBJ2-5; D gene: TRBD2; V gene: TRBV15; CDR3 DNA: TGTGCCACCAGCAGAGGGAGGTCAGGCGGGGGACAAGAGACCCAGTACTTC; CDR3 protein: CATSRGRSGGGQETQYF
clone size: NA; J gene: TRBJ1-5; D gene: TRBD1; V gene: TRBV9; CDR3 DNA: TGTGCCAGCAGCGCCCGGGACAGTTATCAGCCCCAGCATTTT; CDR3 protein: CASSARDSYQPQHF
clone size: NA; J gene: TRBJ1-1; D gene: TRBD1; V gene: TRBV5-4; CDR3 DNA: TGTGCCAGCAGCTTGGGGACAGGGTTCGGCACTGAAGCTTTCTTT; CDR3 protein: CASSLGTGFGTEAFF
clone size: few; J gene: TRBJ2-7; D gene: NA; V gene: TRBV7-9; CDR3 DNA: TGTGCCAGCAGCTTATCCGGTACCAGGGCAAGAGTCAACGAGCAGTACTTC; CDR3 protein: CASSLSGTRARVNEQYF
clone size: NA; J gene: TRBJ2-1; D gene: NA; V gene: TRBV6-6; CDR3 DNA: TGTGCCAGCAGTTACGAAGAGAGCTCCTACAATGAGCAGTTCTTC; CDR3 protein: CASSYEESSYNEQFF
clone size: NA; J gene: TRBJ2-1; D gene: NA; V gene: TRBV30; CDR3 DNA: TGTGCCTGGAGTGTAGGGGTTGGGTACAATGAGCAGTTCTTC; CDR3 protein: CAWSVGVGYNEQFF
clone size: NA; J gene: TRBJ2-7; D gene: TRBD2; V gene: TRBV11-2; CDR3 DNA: TGTGCCAGCAGCTTGTCTAGCGGGGTATCCTACGAGCAGTACTTC; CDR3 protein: CASSLSSGVSYEQYF
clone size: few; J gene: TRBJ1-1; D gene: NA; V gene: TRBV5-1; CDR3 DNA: TGCGCCAGCAGTCCAGACATCATTGGCACTGAAGCTTTCTTT; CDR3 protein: CASSPDIIGTEAFF
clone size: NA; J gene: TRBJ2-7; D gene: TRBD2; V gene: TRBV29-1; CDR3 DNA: TGCAGCGTTGAGGGACTAGCGGATACCTACGAGCAGTACTTC; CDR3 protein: CSVEGLADTYEQYF
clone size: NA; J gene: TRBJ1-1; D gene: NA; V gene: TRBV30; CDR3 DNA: TGTGCCTGGAGTCCAGCTAACACTGAAGCTTTCTTT; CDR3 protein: CAWSPANTEAFF
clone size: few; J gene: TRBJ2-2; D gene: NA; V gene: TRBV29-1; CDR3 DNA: TGCAGCGCTCCCGGACAGACCGGGGAGCTGTTTTTT; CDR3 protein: CSAPGQTGELFF
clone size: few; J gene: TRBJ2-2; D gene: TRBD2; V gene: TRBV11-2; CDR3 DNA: TGTGCCAGCAGCTTAGATCCTAGCGGGGGGCCCACCGGGGAGCTGTTTTTT; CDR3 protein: CASSLDPSGGPTGELFF
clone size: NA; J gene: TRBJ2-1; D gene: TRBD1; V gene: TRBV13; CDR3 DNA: TGTGCCAGCAGCTCCAATGCCGGGGACAGAGCCTACAATGAGCAGTTCTTC; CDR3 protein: CASSSNAGDRAYNEQFF
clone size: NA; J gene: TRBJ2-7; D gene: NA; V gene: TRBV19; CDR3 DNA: TGTGCCAGTAGTCCCGGACGGATCTACTACGAGCAGTACTTC; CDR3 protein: CASSPGRIYYEQYF
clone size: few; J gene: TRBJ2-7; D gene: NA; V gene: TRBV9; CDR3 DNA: TGTGCCAGCAGTCCCAGGGATCTCTACGAGCAGTACTTC; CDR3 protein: CASSPRDLYEQYF
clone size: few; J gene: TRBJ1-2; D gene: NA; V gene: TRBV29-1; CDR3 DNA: TGCAGCGTTGTGTGGGGAAAAGGAGGCTACACCTTC; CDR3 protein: CSVVWGKGGYTF
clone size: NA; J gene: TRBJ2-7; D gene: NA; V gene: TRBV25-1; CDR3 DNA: TGTGCCAGCAGTGACCCGCTTGTATCTATCTACGAGCAGTACTTC; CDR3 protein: CASSDPLVSIYEQYF
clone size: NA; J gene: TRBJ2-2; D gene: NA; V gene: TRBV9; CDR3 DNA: TGTGCCAGCACCGGTGGGGGCCCCGGGGAGCTGTTTTTT; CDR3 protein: CASTGGGPGELFF
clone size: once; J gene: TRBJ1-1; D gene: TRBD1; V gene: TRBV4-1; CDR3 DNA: TGCGCCAGCAGCCAAATGACAGGGCGTGGGGAAGCTTTCTTT; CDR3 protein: CASSQMTGRGEAFF
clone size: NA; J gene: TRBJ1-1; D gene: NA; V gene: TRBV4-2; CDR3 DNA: TGTGCCAGCAGCCAAGATCGAGCGGGTACTGAAGCTTTCTTT; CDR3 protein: CASSQDRAGTEAFF
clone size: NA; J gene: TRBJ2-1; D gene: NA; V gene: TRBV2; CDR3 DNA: TGTGCCAGCAGCGTGCTAGCGCACCCCCGGAGTGAGCAGTTCTTC; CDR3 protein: CASSVLAHPRSEQFF
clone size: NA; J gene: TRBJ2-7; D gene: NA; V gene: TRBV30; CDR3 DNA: TGTGCCTGGAGCGAGTTGACAACCTACGAGCAGTACTTC; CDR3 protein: CAWSELTTYEQYF
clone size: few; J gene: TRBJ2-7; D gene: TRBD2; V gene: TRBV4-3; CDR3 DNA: TGCGCCAGCAGCCCAGGGACTAACTACGAGCAGTACTTC; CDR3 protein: CASSPGTNYEQYF
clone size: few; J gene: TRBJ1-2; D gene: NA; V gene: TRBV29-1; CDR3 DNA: TGCAGCGTTGAGTACCCCGACTATGGCTACACCTTC; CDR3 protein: CSVEYPDYGYTF
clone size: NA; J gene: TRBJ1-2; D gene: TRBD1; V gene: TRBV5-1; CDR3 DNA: TGCGCCAGCAGCTGGGCGGCTACAGGGGAAGGCTATGGCTACACCTTC; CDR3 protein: CASSWAATGEGYGYTF
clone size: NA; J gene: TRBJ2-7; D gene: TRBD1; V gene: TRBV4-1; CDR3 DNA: TGCGCCAGCAGCCAAGATAGACAGGGGAGTTACGAGCAGTACTTC; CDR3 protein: CASSQDRQGSYEQYF